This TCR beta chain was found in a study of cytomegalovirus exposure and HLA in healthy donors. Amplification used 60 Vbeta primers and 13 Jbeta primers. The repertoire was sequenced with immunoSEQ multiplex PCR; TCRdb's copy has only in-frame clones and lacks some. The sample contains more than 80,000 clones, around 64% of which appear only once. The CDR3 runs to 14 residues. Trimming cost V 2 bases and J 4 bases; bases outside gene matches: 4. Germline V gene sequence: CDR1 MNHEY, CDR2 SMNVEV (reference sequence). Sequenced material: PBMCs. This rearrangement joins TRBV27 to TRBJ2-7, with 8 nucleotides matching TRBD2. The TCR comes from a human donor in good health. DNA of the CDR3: TGTGCCAGCAGTTTAAGGACTAGCCCTTACGAGCAGTACTTC. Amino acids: CASSLRTSPYEQYF.